A single sample is the source of the 15 T cell receptor beta chains below, sequenced in a study of metastatic and nonmetastatic thyroid tumors. Each patient came to thyroid surgery without any prior treatment (of any kind). Using MiXCR, TCRdb re-called clones from the PCR reads. This table holds 55,000 or so clones, roughly 15% found once. The sequencing sample was made of blood. These receptors originate from a female donor with papillary thyroid cancer or a benign thyroid nodule (not recorded which). Some clones in this sample may be carry-over from other donors' samples.

This clone appeared many times. This chain links TRBV5-1 with TRBJ2-1, with TRBD1 matching 8 bases. After removal of 1 base from V and 2 bases from J, the junction contained 5 bases not matched to a gene. Germline lookup yields CDR1 SGHRS and CDR2 YFSETQ. The CDR3 covers 16 residues. DNA for the CDR3: TGCGCCAGCAGCTTGTTACGGACAGGGCCCTACAATGAGCAGTTCTTC. Its translation: CASSLLRTGPYNEQFF.

The chain employs TRBV7-8 and TRBJ2-5; TRBD1 aligns across 10 bases. Germline V gene sequence: CDR1 SGHVS, CDR2 FQNEAQ. The CDR3 spans 16 residues. The V and J ends lost 5 bases and 0 bases, in that order; junction bases with no gene match: 6. CDR3 region: CASSTTGGRDQETQYF. The CDR3 DNA reads as TGTGCCAGCAGCACGACAGGGGGCCGTGACCAAGAGACCCAGTACTTC. The full variable domain, its missing parts supplied by reference TRBV7-8 and TRBJ2-5, is GAGVSQSPRYKVAKRGQDVALRCDPISGHVSLFWYQQALGQGPEFLTYFQNEAQLDKSGLPSDRFFAERPEGSVSTLKIQRTQQEDSAVYLCASSTTGGRDQETQYFGPGTRLLVL.

This clone has just a few counts. This sequence joins TRBV27 and TRBJ2-7; 8 bases are shared with TRBD2. The CDR3 loop spans 15 amino acids. The trim removed 7 bases at V and 4 bases at J, leaving 12 bases unmatched. The germline V gene encodes CDR1 MNHEY and CDR2 SMNVEV (reference sequence). The DNA for the CDR3 is TGTGCCAGCATTTTCGGGGGGGAGGACTCATACGAGCAGTACTTC. Encoded protein: CASIFGGEDSYEQYF.

About this clone itself: A single base separates this from a much larger clone, so it may be a read error. The CDR3 end shows no conserved phenylalanine or tryptophan, and so a read error is likely. The V call is TRBV7-2, the J call TRBJ2-1; possible D gene TRBD2, 6 bases. V was cut by 7 bases and J by 4 bases, with 14 bases left in between. The germline CDR1 and CDR2 sequences are SGHTA and FQGNSA. The CDR3 loop spans 14 amino acids. The chain's CDR3 is CASTNRDSYNEQFL. Written as DNA, the CDR3 is TGTGCCAGCACAAACCGGGACTCTTACAATGAGCAGTTCCTC.

This clone was observed at least ten times. The V call is TRBV14, the J call TRBJ2-1, with D possibly being TRBD1 (5 bases). Trimming took off 4 bases at V and 4 bases at J, with 11 bases between the two ends. CDR1 is SGHDN, CDR2 FVKESK, per germline. This CDR3 region has 14 residues. The CDR3 here is CASSRTDSYNEQFF. The CDR3 nucleotides are TGTGCCAGCAGCCGTACCGACAGTTACAATGAGCAGTTCTTC. Looking up the rest from reference TRBV14 and TRBJ2-1 gives the full variable domain: EAGVTQFPSHSVIEKGQTVTLRCDPISGHDNLYWYRRVMGKEIKFLLHFVKESKQDESGMPNNRFLAERTGGTYSTLKVQPAELEDSGVYFCASSRTDSYNEQFFGPGTRLTVL.

This clone was observed a few times. A much larger clone lies a single base off, so this may be a read error. V usage is TRBV28 and J usage is TRBJ2-5, with no clear D. This CDR3 contains 16 residues. The germline gives CDR1 MDHEN, CDR2 SYDVKM. V dropped 7 bases and J dropped 5 bases, with 23 bases sitting between them. The CDR3 spells CASTLMLGWSGETQYF. CDR3 nucleotides: TGTGCCAGCACGCTAATGTTAGGCTGGAGTGGGGAGACCCAGTACTTC.

In its sample, this clone was seen a few times. The chain links TRBV6-2 or TRBV6-3 to TRBJ2-1; D is possibly TRBD1 (6 bases). The CDR3 has 16 residues. Looked up from germline, CDR1 is MNHEY and CDR2 is SVGEGT. Trimming shortened V by 7 bases and J by 7 bases, and 23 bases separated the two germline ends. CDR3 residues: CASNPRLVRRGNEQFF. CDR3 sequence (DNA): TGTGCCAGCAACCCACGTCTCGTGAGAAGGGGGAATGAGCAGTTCTTC.

In the case of this clone: The sample contains more than one DNA sequence encoding this CDR3. This rearrangement joins TRBV28 to TRBJ2-7; D is possibly TRBD1 or TRBD2 (5 bases each). Trimming removed 8 bases from V and 3 bases from J, with 14 bases in between. Germline assignment: CDR1 MDHEN and CDR2 SYDVKM. The CDR3 runs to 13 residues. The CDR3 bases are TGTGCCAGCCTGGGGGTTGTAGGCTACGAGCAGTACTTC. Its translation is CASLGVVGYEQYF.

This chain links TRBV4-3 with TRBJ2-3; no clear D gene. The V gene lost 0 bases and the J gene lost 3 bases, with 4 bases spanning the gap. Germline V CDR1 and CDR2: LGHNA, YSLEER. The CDR3 spans 13 residues. The CDR3 sequence is CASSQEATDTQYF. The CDR3 DNA reads TGCGCCAGCAGCCAAGAGGCAACAGATACGCAGTATTTT.

This clone was seen at least ten times. V gene TRBV20-1 combines with J gene TRBJ2-4; 8 positions agree with TRBD2. This CDR3 has 20 amino acids. The J segment lost 8 bases and the V segment lost 1 base, leaving 25 bases of the junction unmatched. Germline CDR1 is DFQATT and CDR2 is SNEGSKA (reference sequence). The chain's CDR3 is CSARVPPRAAGGAGSDIQYF. The CDR3 DNA reads TGCAGTGCTAGAGTTCCCCCGAGGGCGGCGGGAGGAGCGGGTTCGGACATTCAGTACTTC.

This chain connects TRBV20-1 to TRBJ2-3; D uncertain. There are 15 residues in the CDR3. V gave up 4 bases and J gave up 0 bases, with 14 bases separating them. Germline values: CDR1 DFQATT, CDR2 SNEGSKA (reference sequence). The CDR3: CSATEADASTDTQYF. The DNA for the CDR3 is TGCAGTGCTACAGAGGCCGACGCTAGCACAGATACGCAGTATTTT.

This clone was counted at least ten times. This chain joins TRBV28 and TRBJ1-5; D unresolved. In germline, CDR1 is MDHEN, CDR2 SYDVKM. The length of the CDR3 is 14 residues. V was shortened by 2 bases and J by 6 bases, with 11 bases between the two germline ends. The CDR3 here is CASSLGWVSQPQHF. The DNA of the CDR3 is TGTGCCAGCAGTTTAGGTTGGGTAAGTCAGCCCCAGCATTTT. The full variable domain, in which reference TRBV28 and TRBJ1-5 provide the parts outside the CDR3, is DVKVTQSSRYLVKRTGEKVFLECVQDMDHENMFWYRQDPGLGLRLIYFSYDVKMKEKGDIPEGYSVSREKKERFSLILESASTNQTSMYLCASSLGWVSQPQHFGDGTRLSIL.

There are many counts of this clone. The chain has TRBV19 and TRBJ1-2, with 7 bases lining up with TRBD1. V was pared by 5 bases and J by 4 bases, with 7 bases of the junction left unmatched. The CDR3 has 14 residues. The germline CDR1 and CDR2 sequences are LNHDA and SQIVND (reference sequence). The CDR3 nucleotides read TGTGCCAGTAGTTATCCGGGACAGTCCTATGGCTACACCTTC. Protein sequence: CASSYPGQSYGYTF.

A few counts support this clone. At one of its ends the junction is not consistent with the germline gene, which may arise from a read error. This chain connects TRBV10-3 to TRBJ2-2; D is perhaps TRBD2 (5 bases). CDR1 is ENHRY and CDR2 is SYGVKD in the germline V gene. This CDR3 has 17 residues. CDR3 nucleotides: TGTACCATCAGTGAGATGGACTCGACGTCTAACACCGGGGAGCTGTTTTTT. As protein: CTISEMDSTSNTGELFF.

This clone is classed as medium-sized. The rearrangement uses TRBV12-3 or TRBV12-4 and TRBJ2-7, with D maybe TRBD2 (6 bases). Trimming stripped 3 bases from V and 2 bases from J, with 14 bases between. The CDR3 extends over 15 amino acids. CDR3 in amino acids: CASSLSGEHAYEQYF. CDR3 bases: TGTGCCAGCAGTTTGTCGGGGGAGCACGCCTACGAGCAGTACTTC.